This passage covers 23 T cell receptor beta chains from one sample sequenced in a study of spatial heterogeneity in lung cancer. Time point noted: sample taken at primary tumor resection. Unsorted whole RNA from tumor, nontumor lung or frozen PBMC underwent sequencing. TCRdb reprocessed the 5' RACE reads with MiXCR, giving one entry per CDR3 protein. The sample yields 95,000 or so distinct CDR3 sequences, 7.5% to 10% seen once. Here the sequenced sample was PBMCs, taken at surgery. All receptors derive from a male donor with early-stage non-small cell lung cancer.

This clonotype has a count of ten or more. The chain carries TRBV5-1 and TRBJ1-2; D gene ambiguous. V lost 0 bases and J 4 bases, leaving 7 bases between the germline ends. There are 13 residues in the CDR3. Germline assignment: CDR1 SGHRS and CDR2 YFSETQ. DNA for the CDR3: TGCGCCAGCAGCTTGGACGTCCTCTATGGCTACACCTTC. Amino acids: CASSLDVLYGYTF.

This clonotype occurred a few times. This sequence joins TRBV2 and TRBJ1-5, with no clear D. This CDR3 comprises 14 residues. The germline CDR1 and CDR2 sequences are SNHLY and FYNNEI. Deletions cut 5 bases from V and 7 bases from J, with 15 bases between. DNA of the CDR3: TGTGCCAGCAGTAAGAGGGAAATAGGGCAGCCCCAGCATTTT. Its protein product is CASSKREIGQPQHF.

V gene TRBV28 combines with J gene TRBJ2-7; 9 bases match TRBD2. CDR3 size: 14 residues. The V segment lost 8 bases and the J segment 5 bases; nucleotides outside the gene matches: 10. Germline loops: CDR1 MDHEN, CDR2 SYDVKM. CDR3 loop: CASFGAGGRNEQYF. The DNA of the CDR3 is TGTGCCAGCTTTGGGGCGGGAGGGCGGAACGAGCAGTACTTC.

This clonotype was counted ten times or more. The rearrangement uses TRBV5-6 and TRBJ2-6; D gene ambiguous. The length of the CDR3 is 20 residues. V gave up 2 bases and J gave up 0 bases, with 21 bases separating them. CDR1 and CDR2 (germline): SGHDT, YYEEEE. The CDR3 DNA follows: TGTGCCAGCAGCTTCGAACACCCAGTAAACCCCATCTCTGGGGCCAACGTCCTGACTTTC. Translated, it gives CASSFEHPVNPISGANVLTF.

The table lists this clonotype with many counts. The V gene is TRBV29-1, the J gene TRBJ1-1; D uncertain. V was shortened by 8 bases and J by 4 bases, with 17 bases between the two germline ends. The CDR3 is 13 residues long. Germline CDR1 is SQVTM and CDR2 is ANQGSEA. CDR3 residues: CSPRREEATEAFF. DNA for the CDR3: TGCAGCCCGCGGCGGGAGGAGGCCACTGAAGCTTTCTTT.

This clonotype came up many times. This CDR3 is CASRLGTEETQYF. The CDR3, as DNA: TGTGCCAGCAGACTCGGGACAGAAGAGACCCAGTACTTC. This sequence joins TRBV2 and TRBJ2-5; 7 bases match TRBD1. CDR1 is SNHLY and CDR2 is FYNNEI in the germline V gene. Unmatched junction bases numbered 4, after V lost 6 bases and J lost 3 bases. This CDR3 has 13 residues. Supplemented by reference TRBV2 and TRBJ2-5, the full variable domain reads EPEVTQTPSHQVTQMGQEVILRCVPISNHLYFYWYRQILGQKVEFLVSFYNNEISEKSEIFDDQFSVERPDGSNFTLKIRSTKLEDSAMYFCASRLGTEETQYFGPGTRLLVL.

The CDR3 protein is CASSVQIMNTGELFF. CDR3 DNA: TGTGCCAGCAGCGTCCAGATCATGAACACCGGGGAGCTGTTTTTT. The chain uses TRBV9 and TRBJ2-2; D is ambiguous. Per germline, CDR1 SGDLS and CDR2 YYNGEE. Trimming took 2 bases from V and 1 from J, leaving 9 bases between them. This CDR3 comprises 15 residues. Full variable domain (remainder filled in from reference TRBV9 and TRBJ2-2): DSGVTQTPKHLITATGQRVTLRCSPRSGDLSVYWYQQSLDQGLQFLIQYYNGEERAKGNILERFSAQQFPDLHSELNLSSLELGDSALYFCASSVQIMNTGELFFGEGSRLTVL.

The table lists this clonotype with many counts. This chain connects TRBV7-9 to TRBJ1-4; TRBD1 matches at 9 bases. The germline CDR1 and CDR2 sequences are SEHNR and FQNEAQ (reference sequence). V lost 6 bases, J lost 10 bases, and 6 bases stayed unmatched. The CDR3 runs 13 residues. Here the CDR3 DNA reads TGTGCCAGCAGTAGACAGGGGGACCCAAAACTGTTTTTT. Its translation: CASSRQGDPKLFF. The full variable domain, with the rest looked up from reference TRBV7-9 and TRBJ1-4, is DTGVSQNPRHKITKRGQNVTFRCDPISEHNRLYWYRQTLGQGPEFLTYFQNEAQLEKSRLLSDRFSAERPKGSFSTLEIQRTEQGDSAMYLCASSRQGDPKLFFGSGTQLSVL.

This clonotype showed up many times. The CDR3 loop is CASSLGRRYQETQYF. The CDR3 DNA reads as TGTGCCAGCAGCTTAGGCCGAAGATACCAAGAGACCCAGTACTTC. J is TRBJ2-5 and V is TRBV7-2; D remains unclear. V shed 1 base and J shed 0 bases, with 9 bases lying between them. The CDR3 contains 15 residues. CDR1 SGHTA and CDR2 FQGNSA come from the germline V gene.

The table lists this clonotype with a few counts. The gene calls are TRBV4-3 and TRBJ2-5; 9 bases align to TRBD1. Trimming removed 0 bases from V and 5 bases from J; junction bases left unmatched: 4. CDR3 size: 15 residues. Germline V gene lookup returns CDR1 LGHNA and CDR2 YSLEER. The CDR3 region is CASSQDPTGGETQYF. The CDR3 bases are TGCGCCAGCAGCCAAGATCCGACAGGGGGGGAGACCCAGTACTTC.

There are a few counts of this clonotype. The chain combines TRBV6-5 with TRBJ1-6; D call uncertain. V was shortened by 2 bases and J by 10 bases, with 12 bases between the two germline ends. Germline values: CDR1 MNHEY, CDR2 SVGAGI. This CDR3 has 14 residues. The CDR3 DNA is TGTGCCAGCAGTTACAACGCGGGGTCGTCACCCCTCCACTTT. Amino acid sequence: CASSYNAGSSPLHF.

This clonotype was observed at least ten times. V and J are TRBV3-1 and TRBJ1-2; D is undetermined. V was pared by 0 bases and J by 8 bases, with 4 bases between. From germline, CDR1 is LGHDT and CDR2 YNNKEL (reference sequence). The CDR3 contains 11 residues. CDR3 sequence (DNA): TGTGCCAGCAGCCAAGATCGGGGCTACACCTTC. Protein: CASSQDRGYTF.

For this clonotype: A junction end diverges from the germline sequence, so it may reflect a read error. V and J are TRBV30 and TRBJ2-3, with TRBD2 as a possible D gene (5 bases). Germline assignment: CDR1 GTSNPN and CDR2 SVGIG (reference sequence). The CDR3 covers 13 residues. The CDR3 is CVWRRGPTDTQYF. As DNA, the CDR3 is TGTGTCTGGAGGCGAGGCCCCACAGATACGCAGTATTTT.

Only a few counts were recorded for this clonotype. V gene TRBV5-1 combines with J gene TRBJ2-5; D not certain. The CDR3 sequence is 13 residues long. V lost 4 bases and J lost 2, with 9 bases in between. CDR1 SGHRS and CDR2 YFSETQ come from the germline V gene. The chain's CDR3 is CASSPDGQETQYF. The CDR3 DNA sequence: TGCGCCAGCAGCCCGGACGGGCAAGAGACCCAGTACTTC.

J is TRBJ2-3 and V is TRBV20-1; D tentatively fits TRBD1 or TRBD2 (7 bases each). Germline lookup yields CDR1 DFQATT and CDR2 SNEGSKA (reference sequence). With 5 bases removed from V and 3 bases from J, the gap between germline ends came to 18 bases. The CDR3 runs to 15 residues. CDR3 in amino acids: CSALSRGGRTDTQYF. CDR3 coding DNA: TGCAGTGCTCTCTCCAGGGGGGGGCGGACAGATACGCAGTATTTT.

The genes are TRBV7-2 and TRBJ1-1; D perhaps matches TRBD1 (5 bases). Germline CDR1 reads SGHTA; CDR2 reads FQGNSA. The CDR3 extends over 14 amino acids. V lost 2 bases, J lost 5 bases, and 12 bases lay in between. The CDR3 here is CASSLSLKGTEAFF. The CDR3 DNA reads TGTGCCAGCAGCTTAAGTTTGAAGGGGACTGAAGCTTTCTTT.

This clonotype came up many times. V usage is TRBV28 and J usage is TRBJ1-5, with 7 bases lining up with TRBD1. The junction had 4 bases not matched to a gene; V was cut back by 2 bases and J by 3 bases. Germline V gene sequence: CDR1 MDHEN, CDR2 SYDVKM. The CDR3 covers 15 residues. The CDR3 DNA reads TGTGCCAGCAGTTTAACAGGGGTGGTCAATCAGCCCCAGCATTTT. Amino acid sequence: CASSLTGVVNQPQHF. The entire variable domain, with the rest obtained from reference TRBV28 and TRBJ1-5, is as follows: DVKVTQSSRYLVKRTGEKVFLECVQDMDHENMFWYRQDPGLGLRLIYFSYDVKMKEKGDIPEGYSVSREKKERFSLILESASTNQTSMYLCASSLTGVVNQPQHFGDGTRLSIL.

This chain uses TRBV7-6 with TRBJ2-5, with D perhaps TRBD2 (5 bases). The CDR3 is 14 residues long. In germline, CDR1 is SGHVS, CDR2 FNYEAQ. The ends were cut back, 6 bases at V and 1 base at J, with 12 bases in the middle. This CDR3 reads CASSYTSSQETQYF. DNA for the CDR3: TGTGCCAGCAGTTATACTAGTTCCCAAGAGACCCAGTACTTC.

This clonotype was detected a few times. The chain combines TRBV20-1 with TRBJ2-1; 10 positions agree with TRBD2. V gave up 3 bases and J gave up 7 bases; unmatched junction bases: 6. Germline CDR1 reads DFQATT; CDR2 reads SNEGSKA (reference sequence). This CDR3 is 14 amino acids long. DNA of the CDR3: TGCAGTGCTAGTGAAAGCGGGGGGGCGAATGAGCAGTTCTTC. Its protein product is CSASESGGANEQFF.

This clonotype was picked up many times. The chain carries TRBV5-1 and TRBJ1-1, with 7 bases lining up with TRBD1. The CDR3 spans 15 residues. Unmatched junction bases numbered 9, after V lost 3 bases and J lost 4 bases. Germline V gene data show CDR1 as SGHRS and CDR2 as YFSETQ. In DNA, the CDR3 is TGCGCCAGCAGCTCGACAGGGCTTGGGAGCACTGAAGCTTTCTTT. Protein sequence: CASSSTGLGSTEAFF.

This clonotype was seen many times. The chain combines TRBV29-1 with TRBJ2-1; D possibly uses TRBD1 or TRBD2 (6 bases each). The CDR3 extends over 14 amino acids. The germline V gene encodes CDR1 SQVTM and CDR2 ANQGSEA. V was cut by 6 bases and J by 2 bases, with 14 bases left in between. CDR3 nucleotides: TGCAGCGTCGGCAGGGGAGGCGCCTACAATGAGCAGTTCTTC. Residues: CSVGRGGAYNEQFF.

The V gene is TRBV20-1, the J gene TRBJ2-7; 9 bases map to TRBD2. Germline CDR1 is DFQATT and CDR2 is SNEGSKA (reference sequence). This CDR3 has 15 residues. With 3 bases clipped from V and 5 bases from J, the junction kept 11 bases outside the gene matches. CDR3 coding DNA: TGCAGTGCTAGCTCGGGACTAGCCAGCGAAAACGAGCAGTACTTC. This translates into CSASSGLASENEQYF.

This clonotype showed up many times. V gene TRBV6-2 or TRBV6-3 combines with J gene TRBJ1-1; D perhaps matches TRBD1 (5 bases). V lost 5 bases and J 5 bases, leaving 15 bases between the germline ends. The CDR3 length is 14 residues. The germline V gene encodes CDR1 MNHEY and CDR2 SVGEGT. The CDR3 loop reads CASSRSGGLTEAFF. The CDR3 DNA sequence: TGTGCCAGCAGTCGAAGTGGGGGGTTGACTGAAGCTTTCTTT.